Detailed here is one T cell receptor (beta chain). Antigen specificity is unknown. The sample belongs to a study of T cell repertoires in cytomegalovirus infection. Study background: CMV infection plus the matching HLA type was flagged by public TCR beta signatures.

TCRdb analysed the reads with MiXCR anew, one entry per CDR3 protein. The data show approximately 200,000 distinct CDR3 sequences, with 22% seen just once and 15% to 20% held by the top ten. Germline loops: CDR1 SGHVS, CDR2 FNYEAQ. V was pared by 1 base and J by 3 bases, with 6 bases between. This CDR3 region has 13 residues. Study-wide results and limits: Carriage of CMV together with the relevant HLA was identifiable through cumulative public TCR beta family frequency. Clonotypes of TCR beta that were HLA-C-restricted and CMV-specific dominated the ex vivo response.

The clonotype comes from a human donor in good health (CMV status not recorded). Some clones in this sample may be carry-over from other donors' samples. The specimen was CD8+ T cells from PBMCs. This chain joins TRBV7-6 and TRBJ2-5; D is possibly TRBD1 (6 bases). This CDR3 is CASSLDREETQYF. CDR3 nucleotides: TGTGCCAGCAGCTTAGACAGGGAAGAGACCCAGTACTTC.